These 15 T cell receptor beta chains were all obtained from the same sample, sequenced in a study of blood T cell repertoires in COVID-19. Here immunoSEQ multiplex PCR was the method, and the copy in TCRdb shows in-frame clones only, minus some. The table has about 210,000 clones, around 82% seen once. Sequenced material: peripheral blood. The receptors stem from a woman aged 40 to 50 with active or convalescent COVID-19.

This chain uses TRBV30 with TRBJ2-1; 11 bases align to TRBD2. Germline V CDR1 and CDR2: GTSNPN, SVGIG (reference sequence). This CDR3 region has 12 residues. The V gene end was trimmed by 7 bases and the J gene end by 7 bases; junction bases not matched to a gene: 3. The CDR3 nucleotides are TGTGCCTCACGGACTAGCGGGAATGAGCAGTTCTTC. Translating gives CASRTSGNEQFF.

The J gene is TRBJ2-7, the V gene TRBV24-1, with D perhaps TRBD2 (6 bases). V lost 1 base and J 4 bases, leaving 13 bases between the germline ends. Germline V gene sequence: CDR1 KGHDR, CDR2 SFDVKD. This CDR3 is built from 15 residues. DNA of the CDR3: TGTGCCACCAGTGATTTCGTCACGGGAGATTACGAGCAGTACTTC. Its protein is CATSDFVTGDYEQYF.

The V gene is TRBV27, the J gene TRBJ1-2, with no clear D. Trimming cost V 0 bases and J 2 bases, with 7 bases left between them. Looked up from germline, CDR1 is MNHEY and CDR2 is SMNVEV (reference sequence). CDR3 length equals 14 residues. The CDR3 bases are TGTGCCAGCAGTTTATCTTCGGGGAACTATGGCTACACCTTC. It translates to CASSLSSGNYGYTF.

The rearrangement joins TRBV6-4 to TRBJ1-6; D remains unclear. V lost 7 bases and J 0 bases, leaving 10 bases between the germline ends. Germline CDR1 MRHNA, CDR2 SNTAGT. The CDR3 loop spans 15 amino acids. CDR3 sequence: CASKSSSSYNSPLHF. The CDR3 coding sequence is TGTGCCAGCAAGAGCTCGAGCTCCTATAATTCACCCCTCCACTTT.

The rearrangement joins TRBV11-3 to TRBJ1-3, with a weak D call TRBD1 (5 bases). Trimming cost V 2 bases and J 2 bases, with 10 bases left between them. Per the germline V gene, CDR1 is SGHNT and CDR2 is YENEEA. The CDR3 loop spans 15 amino acids. The DNA of the CDR3 is TGTGCCAGCAGCTTAATCACGGGGGCTGGAAACACCATATATTTT. It specifies CASSLITGAGNTIYF.

J is TRBJ1-1 and V is TRBV27, with TRBD1 matching 7 bases. The CDR3 is 15 residues long. Germline CDR1 reads MNHEY; CDR2 reads SMNVEV (reference sequence). V shed 5 bases, J shed 5 bases, and the junction held 11 bases outside the gene matches. CDR3 sequence: CASSGISQGNTEAFF. The CDR3 nucleotides read TGTGCCAGCAGTGGAATTTCACAGGGGAATACTGAAGCTTTCTTT.

The chain employs TRBV4-1 and TRBJ2-5; possibly TRBD2 for D (5 bases). This CDR3 has 14 amino acids. The V end lost 1 base, the J end lost 3 bases, and 9 bases lay between the germline ends. The germline V gene has CDR1 MGHRA and CDR2 YSYEKL. The CDR3 region has the DNA TGCGCCAGCAGCCAAGTAGTGACTAAAGAGACCCAGTACTTC. Protein product: CASSQVVTKETQYF.

CDR3 loop: CASSVPTGGGEAFF. DNA for the CDR3: TGTGCCAGCAGCGTCCCAACAGGGGGCGGAGAAGCTTTCTTT. This sequence joins TRBV5-4 and TRBJ1-1; TRBD1 agrees at 9 bases. Germline V lookup: CDR1 SGHNT, CDR2 YYREEE (reference sequence). After removal of 4 bases from V and 8 bases from J, the junction contained 9 bases not matched to a gene. The CDR3 has 14 residues.

The chain has TRBV5-8 and TRBJ2-2; 7 positions match TRBD2. V shed 4 bases, J shed 4 bases, and the junction held 10 bases outside the gene matches. Germline CDR1 SGHTS, CDR2 YDEGEE. This CDR3 has 16 amino acids. This CDR3 is CASSPIGLVGTGELFF. CDR3 nucleotide sequence: TGTGCCAGCAGCCCGATCGGACTAGTAGGCACCGGGGAGCTGTTTTTT.

The V gene is TRBV5-1, the J gene TRBJ2-1; D perhaps matches TRBD1 (6 bases). Trimming shortened V by 3 bases and J by 5 bases, and 12 bases separated the two germline ends. CDR3 length: 14 amino acids. Germline-derived CDR1 and CDR2 are SGHRS and YFSETQ. CDR3 bases: TGCGCCAGCAGCTACCCAGGGGTCAACAATGAGCAGTTCTTC. Residues: CASSYPGVNNEQFF. Full variable domain (missing parts from reference TRBV5-1 and TRBJ2-1): KAGVTQTPRYLIKTRGQQVTLSCSPISGHRSVSWYQQTPGQGLQFLFEYFSETQRNKGNFPGRFSGRQFSNSRSEMNVSTLELGDSALYLCASSYPGVNNEQFFGPGTRLTVL.

The chain joins TRBV4-1 to TRBJ1-2; TRBD1 aligns across 9 bases. Germline lookup yields CDR1 MGHRA and CDR2 YSYEKL. The CDR3 totals 15 residues. Trimming at V came to 1 base and at J to 3 bases, leaving 3 bases not matched to a gene. The DNA for the CDR3 is TGCGCCAGCAGCCAAGGAAGACAGGGGGACTATGGCTACACCTTC. It codes for CASSQGRQGDYGYTF.

The CDR3 loop is CASSRGGASGSYEQYF. CDR3 bases: TGCGCCAGCAGCCGGGGTGGGGCTAGCGGGAGCTACGAGCAGTACTTC. The gene calls are TRBV5-1 and TRBJ2-7; 10 bases match TRBD2. The CDR3 loop spans 16 amino acids. CDR1 and CDR2 from the germline V gene are SGHRS and YFSETQ. Losses at the gene ends were 4 bases for V and 3 bases for J; bases not matched to a gene: 10.

This clone has a single count. The CDR3: CASRGVAGYSNQPQHF. The CDR3 DNA reads TGTGCCAGTAGAGGGGTAGCGGGTTATAGCAATCAGCCCCAGCATTTT. The rearrangement links TRBV19 to TRBJ1-5; TRBD1 might be the D (5 bases). The V gene's germline CDR1 is LNHDA and CDR2 SQIVND (reference sequence). V shed 6 bases and J shed 0 bases, with 15 bases lying between them. The CDR3 spans 16 residues. Filled out from reference TRBV19 and TRBJ1-5, the complete variable domain reads DGGITQSPKYLFRKEGQNVTLSCEQNLNHDAMYWYRQDPGQGLRLIYYSQIVNDFQKGDIAEGYSVSREKKESFPLTVTSAQKNPTAFYLCASRGVAGYSNQPQHFGDGTRLSIL.

This clone occurred a few times. J is TRBJ2-3 and V is TRBV2, with D possibly matching TRBD1 (6 bases). V dropped 1 base and J dropped 5 bases, with 13 bases sitting between them. This CDR3 is built from 15 residues. CDR1 SNHLY and CDR2 FYNNEI come from the germline V gene. The chain's CDR3 is CASSEDQGSGDTQYF. The DNA of the CDR3 is TGTGCCAGCAGTGAAGATCAGGGGAGTGGAGATACGCAGTATTTT. The whole variable domain, filled in from reference TRBV2 and TRBJ2-3, reads EPEVTQTPSHQVTQMGQEVILRCVPISNHLYFYWYRQILGQKVEFLVSFYNNEISEKSEIFDDQFSVERPDGSNFTLKIRSTKLEDSAMYFCASSEDQGSGDTQYFGPGTRLTVL.

The genes are TRBV11-2 and TRBJ1-3, with TRBD1 as a possible D gene (5 bases). Germline-derived CDR1 and CDR2 are SGHAT and FQNNGV. Trimming removed 8 bases at V and 0 bases at J, with 8 bases between. The CDR3 is 13 residues long. The CDR3 loop is CASGADSGNTIYF. CDR3 in DNA: TGTGCCAGCGGGGCGGACTCTGGAAACACCATATATTTT.